Listed below are T cell receptor beta chains from one sample, sequenced in a study of blood T cell repertoires in COVID-19. Profiled with immunoSEQ multiplex PCR; TCRdb holds only in-frame clones, not every one. The sample contains about 240,000 clones, 70% to 75% of which appear only once. The sequencing sample was made of peripheral blood. Receptors were obtained from an elderly woman with acute or convalescent COVID-19. The CDR3 runs from the conserved cysteine through the conserved F or W. Each record gives: V gene, J gene, D gene, clone size, CDR3 protein, CDR3 DNA. The D gene is left open where the match is weak. Clone size is shown for a subset of rows, as once, few, many or a class of expanded clone.

TRBV3-1/TRBV3-2	TRBJ2-1	TRBD2	.	CASSQVVTSGRAVHNEQFF	TGTGCCAGCAGCCAAGTCGTGACTAGCGGGAGGGCCGTACACAATGAGCAGTTCTTC
TRBV5-4	TRBJ2-2	TRBD2	.	CASSLEREGTGELFF	TGTGCCAGCAGCCTTGAGAGGGAGGGGACCGGGGAGCTGTTTTTT
TRBV12-3/TRBV12-4	TRBJ2-7	.	.	CASSLRSEQYF	TGTGCCAGCAGTTTGCGTTCCGAGCAGTACTTC
TRBV29-1	TRBJ2-5	TRBD2	few	CSVVLLAGGQETQYF	TGCAGCGTCGTCCTACTAGCGGGGGGACAAGAGACCCAGTACTTC
TRBV11-2	TRBJ1-2	TRBD1	.	CASSQNQGARGYTF	TGTGCCAGCAGCCAAAACCAGGGGGCGCGAGGCTACACCTTC
TRBV5-6	TRBJ2-2	.	.	CASSFNLLTGKELFF	TGTGCCAGCAGCTTCAACCTACTAACCGGGAAGGAGCTGTTTTTT
TRBV7-2	TRBJ1-1	.	few	CASSPYSDLSEAFF	TGTGCCAGCAGCCCTTACAGTGATTTGTCTGAAGCTTTCTTT
TRBV5-6	TRBJ2-2	TRBD2	.	CASSFYTSGRGLRTGELFF	TGTGCCAGCAGCTTCTACACTAGCGGGAGGGGCCTGCGGACCGGGGAGCTGTTTTTT
TRBV19	TRBJ1-5	TRBD1	.	CASSIRTGLAQPQHF	TGTGCCAGTAGTATAAGGACAGGGCTAGCTCAGCCCCAGCATTTT
TRBV7-9	TRBJ2-3	TRBD2	few	CASGRGLAGGSDTQYF	TGTGCCAGCGGAAGGGGACTAGCGGGGGGATCGGATACGCAGTATTTT
TRBV6-2/TRBV6-3	TRBJ1-4	TRBD1	.	CASSRGQVNNEKLFF	TGTGCCAGCAGCCGAGGACAGGTTAACAATGAAAAACTGTTTTTT
TRBV4-3	TRBJ1-4	TRBD1	once	CASSQEGQGNEKLFF	TGCGCCAGCAGCCAAGAGGGACAGGGTAATGAAAAACTGTTTTTT
TRBV10-3	TRBJ1-4	TRBD1	.	CAIRPGQGAPNEKLFF	TGTGCCATCAGGCCGGGACAGGGAGCACCTAATGAAAAACTGTTTTTT
TRBV12-3/TRBV12-4	TRBJ2-1	.	.	CASDQGGPNEQFF	TGTGCCAGTGACCAGGGGGGCCCCAATGAGCAGTTCTTC
TRBV2	TRBJ2-7	TRBD2	.	CASRGLAGPGVGQYF	TGTGCCAGCAGGGGGTTAGCGGGGCCGGGAGTGGGGCAGTACTTC
TRBV6-5	TRBJ1-2	TRBD1	.	CASRTPGPGGGGYTF	TGTGCCAGCAGAACCCCGGGTCCAGGGGGCGGTGGCTACACCTTC
TRBV18	TRBJ1-5	TRBD1	.	CASSLGTGENQPQHF	TGTGCCAGCTCACTCGGGACAGGGGAAAATCAGCCCCAGCATTTT
TRBV20-1	TRBJ2-7	.	.	CSVHGGYEQYF	TGCAGTGTCCATGGGGGGTACGAGCAGTACTTC
TRBV24-1	TRBJ2-2	.	.	CATSDSGDTGELFF	TGTGCCACCAGTGACTCAGGGGACACCGGGGAGCTGTTTTTT
TRBV3-1/TRBV3-2	TRBJ2-3	.	few	CASSQQTGRMTDTQYF	TGTGCCAGCAGCCAGCAGACAGGTCGCATGACAGATACGCAGTATTTT
TRBV2	TRBJ2-7	TRBD2	.	CASSNQRGNYEQYF	TGTGCCAGCAGTAACCAGCGGGGGAACTACGAGCAGTACTTC
TRBV2	TRBJ2-5	TRBD1	.	CASSTRGSGETQYF	TGTGCCAGCAGTACCAGGGGGTCGGGAGAGACCCAGTACTTC
TRBV7-2	TRBJ2-7	.	.	CASSRVSTYEQYF	TGTGCCAGCTCCAGGGTCTCCACTTACGAGCAGTACTTC
TRBV18	TRBJ1-5	TRBD1	.	CASSPQGAGQPQHF	TGTGCCAGCTCACCGCAGGGGGCGGGTCAGCCCCAGCATTTT
TRBV24-1	TRBJ1-3	.	.	CATSDLLDSQGAIYF	TGTGCCACCAGTGATTTGCTGGACAGTCAAGGTGCCATATATTTT
TRBV11-2	TRBJ2-7	TRBD2	.	CASSSGGVSYEQYF	TGTGCCAGCAGCTCTGGGGGGGTTTCCTACGAGCAGTACTTC
TRBV4-3	TRBJ1-2	TRBD1	.	CASSQDWTNRGFRDGYTF	TGCGCCAGCAGCCAAGATTGGACGAACAGGGGGTTTAGGGATGGCTACACCTTC
TRBV5-1	TRBJ1-3	TRBD1	few	CASSYGQGGNTIYF	TGCGCCAGCAGCTATGGACAGGGTGGAAACACCATATATTTT
TRBV10-2	TRBJ2-7	.	.	CASSEWSRQADEQYF	TGCGCCAGCAGTGAGTGGTCCCGCCAAGCGGACGAGCAGTACTTC
TRBV18	TRBJ2-3	.	few	CASSPRGGRTDTQYF	TGTGCCAGCTCACCACGTGGCGGTCGCACAGATACGCAGTATTTT
TRBV9	TRBJ1-2	TRBD1	.	CASSGGQGAIGCTF	TGTGCCAGCAGCGGGGGACAGGGGGCAATTGGCTGCACCTTC
TRBV29-1	TRBJ1-2	.	.	CSVVTGLVYTF	TGCAGCGTAGTTACAGGGTTGGTCTACACCTTC
TRBV28	TRBJ2-5	.	.	CASSEALQETQYF	TGTGCCAGCAGTGAAGCTCTACAAGAGACCCAGTACTTC
TRBV18	TRBJ1-2	TRBD1	.	CASSPPGTGTGYTF	TGTGCCAGCTCACCTCCCGGGACAGGGACTGGCTACACCTTC
TRBV7-3	TRBJ2-5	TRBD2	.	CASSPGLAETQYF	TGTGCCAGCAGCCCGGGACTAGCAGAGACCCAGTACTTC